Below, one TCR beta chain is given with its context. The sample comes from a study of blood T cell repertoires in COVID-19. As for the study in general: Acute and convalescent COVID-19 specimens originated in the United States, Italy and Spain. Sources were T cells, B-cell-depleted T cells, or PBMCs; the material itself was cDNA or gDNA.

Per the original data handling: It was from reference gene primer amplification that nucleated cell counts were estimated. Clones were sequenced by immunoSEQ multiplex PCR, and TCRdb holds only the in-frame ones, with some missing. V, J and clone size were drawn from that table, and D and trimming were deduced from the DNA. The repertoire holds about 270,000 clones, with approximately 91% as singletons. V lost 4 bases to trimming and J lost 5 bases, with 14 bases between them. The CDR3 totals 14 residues. CDR1 is MDHEN and CDR2 is SYDVKM in the germline V gene. Everyone who took part was 18 to 89 years old, and they came from over 20 US areas.

The sequenced material came from PBMCs or T cells enriched from blood (not recorded which). V usage is TRBV28 and J usage is TRBJ1-1, with D uncertain. The clonotype comes from a woman in her thirties or forties with acute COVID-19. CDR3 sequence reads: CASSSLGILTEAFF. CDR3 DNA: TGTGCCAGCAGTTCCCTAGGCATATTGACTGAAGCTTTCTTT.